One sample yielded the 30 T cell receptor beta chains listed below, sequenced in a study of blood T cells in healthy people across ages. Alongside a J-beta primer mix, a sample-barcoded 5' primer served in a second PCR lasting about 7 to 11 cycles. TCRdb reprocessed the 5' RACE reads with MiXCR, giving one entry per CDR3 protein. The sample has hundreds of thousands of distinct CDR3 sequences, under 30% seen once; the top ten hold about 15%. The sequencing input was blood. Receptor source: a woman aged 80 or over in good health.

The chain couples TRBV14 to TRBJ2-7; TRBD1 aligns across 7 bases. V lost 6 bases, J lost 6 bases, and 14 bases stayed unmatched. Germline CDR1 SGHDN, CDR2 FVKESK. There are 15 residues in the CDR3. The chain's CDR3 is CASSVTGAPRVEQYF. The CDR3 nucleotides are TGTGCCAGCAGTGTTACAGGGGCGCCCCGGGTCGAGCAGTACTTC.

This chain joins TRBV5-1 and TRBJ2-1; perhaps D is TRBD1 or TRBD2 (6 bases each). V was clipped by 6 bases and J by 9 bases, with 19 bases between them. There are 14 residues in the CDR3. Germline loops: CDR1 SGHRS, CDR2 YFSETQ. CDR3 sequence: CASTLPGAQSEQFF. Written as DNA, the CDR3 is TGCGCCAGCACCCTCCCGGGGGCCCAAAGTGAGCAGTTCTTC. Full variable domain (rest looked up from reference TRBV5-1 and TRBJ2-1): KAGVTQTPRYLIKTRGQQVTLSCSPISGHRSVSWYQQTPGQGLQFLFEYFSETQRNKGNFPGRFSGRQFSNSRSEMNVSTLELGDSALYLCASTLPGAQSEQFFGPGTRLTVL.

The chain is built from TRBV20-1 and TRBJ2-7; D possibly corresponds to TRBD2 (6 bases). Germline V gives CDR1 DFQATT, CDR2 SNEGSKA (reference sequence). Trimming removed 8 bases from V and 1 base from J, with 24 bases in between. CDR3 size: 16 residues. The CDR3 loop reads CSLGFPVAGISYEQYF. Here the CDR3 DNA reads TGCAGTCTAGGGTTCCCGGTTGCGGGGATTTCCTACGAGCAGTACTTC.

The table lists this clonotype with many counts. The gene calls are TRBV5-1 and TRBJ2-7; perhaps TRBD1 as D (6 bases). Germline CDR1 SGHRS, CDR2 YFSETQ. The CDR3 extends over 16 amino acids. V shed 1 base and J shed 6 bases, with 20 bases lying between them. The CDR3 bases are TGCGCCAGCAGCTTGACAGGGATCTTCAAACCAGGCGAGCAGTACTTC. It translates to CASSLTGIFKPGEQYF.

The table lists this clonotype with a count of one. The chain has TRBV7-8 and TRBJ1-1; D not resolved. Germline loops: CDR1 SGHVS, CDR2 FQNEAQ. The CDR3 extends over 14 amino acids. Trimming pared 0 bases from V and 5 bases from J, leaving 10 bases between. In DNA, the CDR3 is TGTGCCAGCAGCTTAGCCAACCGAGGTACTGAAGCTTTCTTT. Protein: CASSLANRGTEAFF. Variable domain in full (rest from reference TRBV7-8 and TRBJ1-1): GAGVSQSPRYKVAKRGQDVALRCDPISGHVSLFWYQQALGQGPEFLTYFQNEAQLDKSGLPSDRFFAERPEGSVSTLKIQRTQQEDSAVYLCASSLANRGTEAFFGQGTRLTVV.

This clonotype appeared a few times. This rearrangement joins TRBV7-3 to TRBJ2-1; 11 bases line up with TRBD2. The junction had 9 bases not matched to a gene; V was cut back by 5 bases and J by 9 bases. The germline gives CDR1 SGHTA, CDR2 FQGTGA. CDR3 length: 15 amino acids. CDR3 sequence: CASSLLSGGGGEQFF. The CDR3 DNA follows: TGTGCCAGCAGCCTCCTTAGCGGGGGGGGTGGTGAGCAGTTCTTC.

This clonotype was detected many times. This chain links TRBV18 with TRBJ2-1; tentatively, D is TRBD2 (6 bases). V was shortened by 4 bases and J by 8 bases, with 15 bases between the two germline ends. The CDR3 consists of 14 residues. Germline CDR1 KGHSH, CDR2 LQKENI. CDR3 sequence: CASSLTQGGDEQFF. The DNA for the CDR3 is TGTGCCAGCTCACTCACCCAGGGCGGGGATGAGCAGTTCTTC.

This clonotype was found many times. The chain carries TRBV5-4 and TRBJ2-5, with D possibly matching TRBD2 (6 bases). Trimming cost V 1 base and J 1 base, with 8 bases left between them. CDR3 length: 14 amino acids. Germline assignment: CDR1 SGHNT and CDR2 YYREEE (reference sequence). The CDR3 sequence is CASSLRDFQETQYF. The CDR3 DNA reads TGTGCCAGCAGCTTGCGGGACTTCCAAGAGACCCAGTACTTC. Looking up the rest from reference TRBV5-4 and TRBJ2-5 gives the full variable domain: ETGVTQSPTHLIKTRGQQVTLRCSSQSGHNTVSWYQQALGQGPQFIFQYYREEENGRGNFPPRFSGLQFPNYSSELNVNALELDDSALYLCASSLRDFQETQYFGPGTRLLVL.

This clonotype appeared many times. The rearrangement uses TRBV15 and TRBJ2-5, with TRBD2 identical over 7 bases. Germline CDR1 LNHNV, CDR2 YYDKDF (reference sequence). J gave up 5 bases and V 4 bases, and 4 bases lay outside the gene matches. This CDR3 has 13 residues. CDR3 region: CATSKFGGETQYF. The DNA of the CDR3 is TGTGCCACCAGCAAGTTCGGGGGGGAGACCCAGTACTTC.

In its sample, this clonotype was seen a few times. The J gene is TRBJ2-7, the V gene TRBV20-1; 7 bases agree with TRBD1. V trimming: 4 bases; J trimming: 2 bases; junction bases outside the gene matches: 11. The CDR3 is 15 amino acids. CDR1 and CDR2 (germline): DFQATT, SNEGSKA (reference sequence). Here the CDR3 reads CSAINWGQHTYEQYF. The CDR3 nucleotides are TGCAGTGCTATAAATTGGGGACAGCATACCTACGAGCAGTACTTC.

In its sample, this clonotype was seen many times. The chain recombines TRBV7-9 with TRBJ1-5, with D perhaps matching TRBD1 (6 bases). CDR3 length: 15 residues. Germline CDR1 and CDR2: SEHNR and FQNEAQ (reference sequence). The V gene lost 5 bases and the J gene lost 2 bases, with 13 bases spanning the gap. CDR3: CASSLQGFGNQPQHF. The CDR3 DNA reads TGTGCCAGCAGCCTACAGGGATTCGGCAATCAGCCCCAGCATTTT.

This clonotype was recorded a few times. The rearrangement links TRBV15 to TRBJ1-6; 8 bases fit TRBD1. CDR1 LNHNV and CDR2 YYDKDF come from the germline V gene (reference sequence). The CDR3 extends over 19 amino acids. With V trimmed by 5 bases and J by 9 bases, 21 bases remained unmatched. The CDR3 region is CATSALKPGQVGDGSPLHF. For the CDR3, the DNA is TGTGCCACCAGCGCTTTAAAACCGGGACAGGTAGGGGACGGTTCACCCCTCCACTTT.

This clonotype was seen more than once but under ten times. The CDR3 DNA follows: TGTGCCAGCAGTTACGGCGGGGGCCTCTCCTACAATGAGCAGTTCTTC. As protein: CASSYGGGLSYNEQFF. The chain has TRBV6-6 and TRBJ2-1, with D possibly matching TRBD2 (7 bases). Trimming pared 2 bases from V and 0 bases from J, leaving 11 bases between. Germline V gives CDR1 MNHNY, CDR2 SVGAGI (reference sequence). CDR3 length equals 16 residues.

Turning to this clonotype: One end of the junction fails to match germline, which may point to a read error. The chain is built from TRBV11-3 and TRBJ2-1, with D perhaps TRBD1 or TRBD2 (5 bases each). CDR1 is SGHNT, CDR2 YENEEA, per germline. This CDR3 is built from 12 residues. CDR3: CVSSLGHNEQFF. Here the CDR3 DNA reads TGTGTCAGCAGCTTGGGACACAATGAGCAGTTCTTC.

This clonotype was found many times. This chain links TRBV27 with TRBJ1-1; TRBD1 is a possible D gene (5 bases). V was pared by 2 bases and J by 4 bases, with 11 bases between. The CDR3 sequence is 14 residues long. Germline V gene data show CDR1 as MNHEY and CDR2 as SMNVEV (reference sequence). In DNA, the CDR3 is TGTGCCAGCAGTTTACAAGGGGTCGGCACTGAAGCTTTCTTT. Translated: CASSLQGVGTEAFF.

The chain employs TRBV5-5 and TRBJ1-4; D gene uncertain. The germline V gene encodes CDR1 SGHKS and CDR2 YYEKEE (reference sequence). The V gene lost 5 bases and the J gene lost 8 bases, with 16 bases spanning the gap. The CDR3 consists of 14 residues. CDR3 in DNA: TGTGCCAGCAGGTCCGGAAGCGGCAGGGAAAAACTGTTTTTT. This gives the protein CASRSGSGREKLFF.

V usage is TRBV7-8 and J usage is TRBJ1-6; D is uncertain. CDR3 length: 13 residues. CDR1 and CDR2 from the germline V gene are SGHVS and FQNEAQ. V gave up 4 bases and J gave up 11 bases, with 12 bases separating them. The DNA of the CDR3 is TGTGCCAGCAGCTCGGTGCGAGAGGCACCCCTCCACTTT. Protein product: CASSSVREAPLHF.

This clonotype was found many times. Here the CDR3 DNA reads TGTGCCAGCAGCGACCCTATTGGCCGAAGGGAGCAGTTCTTC. It yields the protein CASSDPIGRREQFF. This chain connects TRBV9 to TRBJ2-1; no reliable D call. The CDR3 spans 14 residues. The V gene's germline CDR1 is SGDLS and CDR2 YYNGEE. Deletions cut 3 bases from V and 10 bases from J, with 17 bases between.

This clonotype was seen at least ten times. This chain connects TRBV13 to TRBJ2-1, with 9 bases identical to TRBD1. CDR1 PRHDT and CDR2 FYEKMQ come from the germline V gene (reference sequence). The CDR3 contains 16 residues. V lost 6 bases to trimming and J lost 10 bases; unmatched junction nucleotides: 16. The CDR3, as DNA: TGTGCCAGCAGTCCCGGGACAGGGAGATTCCTACGCGAGCAGTTCTTC. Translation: CASSPGTGRFLREQFF.

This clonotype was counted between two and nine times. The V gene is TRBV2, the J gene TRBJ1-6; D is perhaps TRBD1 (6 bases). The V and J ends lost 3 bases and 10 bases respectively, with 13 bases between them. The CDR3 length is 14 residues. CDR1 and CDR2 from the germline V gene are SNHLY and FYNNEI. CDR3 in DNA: TGTGCCAGCAGTGAGCTGGGGGGCAGGTCACCCCTCCACTTT. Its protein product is CASSELGGRSPLHF.

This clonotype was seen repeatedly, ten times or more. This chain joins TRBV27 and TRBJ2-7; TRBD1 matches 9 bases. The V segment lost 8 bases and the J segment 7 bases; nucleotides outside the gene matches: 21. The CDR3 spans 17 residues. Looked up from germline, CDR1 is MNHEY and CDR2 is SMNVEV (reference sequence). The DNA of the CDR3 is TGTGCCAGCCGCCAACCGGGACAGGGCCCGGTAGCCGGGGAGCAGTACTTC. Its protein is CASRQPGQGPVAGEQYF.

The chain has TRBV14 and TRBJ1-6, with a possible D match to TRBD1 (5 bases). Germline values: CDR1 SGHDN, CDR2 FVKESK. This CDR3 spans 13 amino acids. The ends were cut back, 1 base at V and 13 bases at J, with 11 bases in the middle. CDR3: CASSQAGPTPLHF. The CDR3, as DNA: TGTGCCAGCAGCCAAGCGGGGCCAACCCCCCTCCACTTT. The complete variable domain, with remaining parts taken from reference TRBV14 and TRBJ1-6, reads EAGVTQFPSHSVIEKGQTVTLRCDPISGHDNLYWYRRVMGKEIKFLLHFVKESKQDESGMPNNRFLAERTGGTYSTLKVQPAELEDSGVYFCASSQAGPTPLHFGNGTRLTVT.

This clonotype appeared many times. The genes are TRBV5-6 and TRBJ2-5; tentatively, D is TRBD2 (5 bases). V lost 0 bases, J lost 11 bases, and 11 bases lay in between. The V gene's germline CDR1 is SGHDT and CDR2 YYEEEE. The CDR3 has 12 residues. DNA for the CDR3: TGTGCCAGCAGCTTGGGGAGGAGAGAGCAGTACTTC. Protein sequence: CASSLGRREQYF.

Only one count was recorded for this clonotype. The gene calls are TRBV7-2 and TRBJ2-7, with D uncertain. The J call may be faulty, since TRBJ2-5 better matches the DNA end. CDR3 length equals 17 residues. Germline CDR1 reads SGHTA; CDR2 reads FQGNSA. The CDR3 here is CASSGRLARPERETQYF. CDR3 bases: TGTGCCAGCAGTGGTAGGTTGGCCCGCCCGGAGAGAGAGACCCAGTACTTC.

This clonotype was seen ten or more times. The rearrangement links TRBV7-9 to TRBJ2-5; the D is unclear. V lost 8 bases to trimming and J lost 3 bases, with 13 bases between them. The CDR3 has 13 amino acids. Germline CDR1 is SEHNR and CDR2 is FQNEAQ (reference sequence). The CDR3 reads CASLRPGEETQYF. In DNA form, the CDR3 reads TGTGCCAGCCTACGTCCCGGAGAAGAGACCCAGTACTTC.

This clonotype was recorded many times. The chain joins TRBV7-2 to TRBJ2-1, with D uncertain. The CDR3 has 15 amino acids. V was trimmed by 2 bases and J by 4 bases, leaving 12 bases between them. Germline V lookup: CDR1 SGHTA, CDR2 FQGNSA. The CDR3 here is CASSLKTSAYNEQFF. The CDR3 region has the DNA TGTGCCAGCAGCTTAAAGACTTCGGCTTACAATGAGCAGTTCTTC.

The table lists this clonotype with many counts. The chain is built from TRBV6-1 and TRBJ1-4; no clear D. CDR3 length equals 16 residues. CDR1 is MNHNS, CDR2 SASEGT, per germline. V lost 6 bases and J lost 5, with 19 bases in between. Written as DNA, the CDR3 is TGTGCCAGCAGCCCCCGACAAGGTCGGGCGAATGAAAAACTGTTTTTT. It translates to CASSPRQGRANEKLFF.

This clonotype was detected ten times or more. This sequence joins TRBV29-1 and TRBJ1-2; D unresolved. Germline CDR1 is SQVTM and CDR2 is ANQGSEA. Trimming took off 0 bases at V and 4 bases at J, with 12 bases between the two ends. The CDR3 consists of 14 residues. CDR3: CSVEDRGLGYGYTF. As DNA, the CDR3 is TGCAGCGTTGAAGATCGCGGACTTGGCTATGGCTACACCTTC. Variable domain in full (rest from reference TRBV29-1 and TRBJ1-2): SAVISQKPSRDICQRGTSLTIQCQVDSQVTMMFWYRQQPGQSLTLIATANQGSEATYESGFVIDKFPISRPNLTFSTLTVSNMSPEDSSIYLCSVEDRGLGYGYTFGSGTRLTVV.

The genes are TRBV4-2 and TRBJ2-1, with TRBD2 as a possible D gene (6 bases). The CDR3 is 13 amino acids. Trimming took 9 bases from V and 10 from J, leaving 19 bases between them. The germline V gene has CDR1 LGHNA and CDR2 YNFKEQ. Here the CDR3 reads CASGRQLDYEQFF. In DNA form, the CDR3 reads TGTGCCAGTGGGAGGCAGTTGGATTACGAGCAGTTCTTC.

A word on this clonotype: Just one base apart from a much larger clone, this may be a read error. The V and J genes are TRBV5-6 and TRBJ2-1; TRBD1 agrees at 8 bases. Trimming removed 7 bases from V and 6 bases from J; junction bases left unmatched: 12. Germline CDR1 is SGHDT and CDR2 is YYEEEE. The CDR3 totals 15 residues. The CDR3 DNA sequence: TGTGCCAGCGGCTGGACAGGGCATCAGGGCAATGAGCAGTTCTTC. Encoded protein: CASGWTGHQGNEQFF.